This TCR beta chain derives from a study of cytomegalovirus exposure and HLA in healthy donors. Sequencing was performed with immunoSEQ multiplex PCR; in TCRdb, only in-frame clones are kept and a portion is missing. The sample contains around 160,000 clones, around 90% of which appear only once. Per the germline V gene, CDR1 is SQVTM and CDR2 is ANQGSEA. The CDR3 spans 17 residues. The J segment lost 3 bases and the V segment lost 2 bases, leaving 10 bases of the junction unmatched. Sequenced: PBMCs. The rearrangement uses TRBV29-1 and TRBJ2-3; 11 bases line up with TRBD2. This receptor was taken from a man aged 18 to 29 in good health and CMV-seronegative. In nucleotides, the CDR3 is TGCAGCGTTGAAAGTTTTGCTAGCGGGAGGCCTACAGATACGCAGTATTTT. Protein sequence: CSVESFASGRPTDTQYF.